A single sample gave rise to the 20 T cell receptor beta chains below, sequenced in a study of blood T cell repertoires in COVID-19. Libraries were prepared by immunoSEQ multiplex PCR; TCRdb keeps only in-frame clonotypes and omits some of them. This sample has approximately 210,000 clones; about four fifths occur once, and the top ten carry roughly 7%. The sample consisted of peripheral blood. These receptors were taken from a woman older than 75 with COVID-19, enrolled during active disease.

The chain couples TRBV6-5 to TRBJ2-4; 8 bases match TRBD1. Looked up from germline, CDR1 is MNHEY and CDR2 is SVGAGI. The CDR3 runs to 15 residues. J lost 1 base, V lost 5 bases, and 4 bases had no gene match. Written as DNA, the CDR3 is TGTGCCAGCAGTACAGGGGGTTCGGCCAAAAACATTCAGTACTTC. This encodes CASSTGGSAKNIQYF.

DNA for the CDR3: TGTGCCAGCAGCGCCCAGGTGAACACTGAAGCTTTCTTT. Translated, it gives CASSAQVNTEAFF. The V call is TRBV6-5, the J call TRBJ1-1; D is uncertain. The CDR3 extends over 13 amino acids. Trimming shortened V by 6 bases and J by 0 bases, and 8 bases separated the two germline ends. In germline, CDR1 is MNHEY, CDR2 SVGAGI.

V is TRBV5-1 and J is TRBJ1-5; 7 nucleotides align to TRBD1. CDR3 length equals 13 residues. After removal of 7 bases from V and 4 bases from J, the junction contained 5 bases not matched to a gene. Germline V gene sequence: CDR1 SGHRS, CDR2 YFSETQ. The CDR3 sequence is CASAEGANQPQHF. The CDR3 DNA reads as TGCGCCAGCGCTGAGGGGGCGAATCAGCCCCAGCATTTT.

The chain recombines TRBV18 with TRBJ2-3; D not resolved. Trimming cost V 0 bases and J 10 bases, with 23 bases left between them. CDR1 and CDR2 from the germline V gene are KGHSH and LQKENI. CDR3 length: 17 residues. The CDR3 DNA sequence: TGTGCCAGCTCACCACCAAAAAGCGCGATTTATTCCGGCCCGCAGTATTTT. Its translation is CASSPPKSAIYSGPQYF.

The chain couples TRBV11-3 to TRBJ2-7; D is possibly TRBD2 (5 bases). CDR3 length: 14 residues. Germline V CDR1 and CDR2: SGHNT, YENEEA. V was pared by 5 bases and J by 1 base, with 12 bases between. The chain's CDR3 is CASSPAPGSYEQYF. CDR3 DNA: TGTGCCAGCAGCCCTGCCCCGGGGTCCTACGAGCAGTACTTC.

The rearrangement links TRBV12-5 to TRBJ1-4; D not certain. Trimming pared 4 bases from V and 8 bases from J, leaving 8 bases between. Per germline, CDR1 LGHNT and CDR2 FRNRAP. The CDR3 is 12 residues long. The CDR3 here is CASGSFREKLFF. CDR3 coding DNA: TGTGCTAGTGGTTCCTTCAGGGAAAAACTGTTTTTT.

The rearrangement links TRBV5-1 to TRBJ2-5; 10 bases map to TRBD2. This CDR3 spans 16 amino acids. Germline values: CDR1 SGHRS, CDR2 YFSETQ. V shed 0 bases and J 7 bases; nucleotides not matched to a gene: 9. The CDR3 DNA is TGCGCCAGCAGCTTGGATCCAGCGGGAGGGCTGAGGACCCAGTACTTC. Translated: CASSLDPAGGLRTQYF.

The V and J genes are TRBV18 and TRBJ2-7, with 14 bases matching TRBD2. J lost 4 bases, V lost 4 bases, and 12 bases had no gene match. The CDR3 extends over 18 amino acids. Looked up from germline, CDR1 is KGHSH and CDR2 is LQKENI. The CDR3 is CASSLQSSGLAGVYEQYF. The CDR3 coding sequence is TGTGCCAGCTCACTCCAGTCTTCGGGACTAGCGGGAGTGTACGAGCAGTACTTC.

This clone was seen only once. The chain links TRBV28 to TRBJ2-3; TRBD2 aligns across 12 bases. Germline V gene lookup returns CDR1 MDHEN and CDR2 SYDVKM. The CDR3 spans 17 residues. Trimming took 0 bases from V and 1 from J; bases not matched to a gene: 2. CDR3 sequence (DNA): TGTGCCAGCAGTTTATGGACTAGCGGGGGTCGCACAGATACGCAGTATTTT. It codes for CASSLWTSGGRTDTQYF.

The V and J genes are TRBV5-1 and TRBJ2-3, with D maybe TRBD2 (6 bases). V lost 0 bases, J lost 3 bases, and 17 bases lay in between. From germline, CDR1 is SGHRS and CDR2 YFSETQ. The CDR3 has 17 residues. The DNA of the CDR3 is TGCGCCAGCAGCTTGGATCCGGGAGCGGGCAGGACAGATACGCAGTATTTT. This encodes CASSLDPGAGRTDTQYF.

V usage is TRBV6-4 and J usage is TRBJ1-1; the D gene is possibly TRBD1 (5 bases). Germline CDR1 and CDR2: MRHNA and SNTAGT. V lost 5 bases, J lost 1 base, and 8 bases lay in between. CDR3 size: 13 residues. The CDR3 DNA reads as TGTGCCAGCAGTTCCGACAGGAACACTGAAGCTTTCTTT. This sequence encodes CASSSDRNTEAFF.

The table lists this clone with a few counts. The chain couples TRBV10-3 to TRBJ1-4, with D hard to call. Deletions cut 0 bases from V and 0 bases from J, with 11 bases between. CDR1 is ENHRY and CDR2 is SYGVKD in the germline V gene. This CDR3 region has 17 residues. The CDR3 protein is CAISESSLGATNEKLFF. The DNA of the CDR3 is TGTGCCATCAGTGAGTCAAGCCTCGGAGCAACTAATGAAAAACTGTTTTTT.

The rearrangement joins TRBV5-1 to TRBJ2-3; no firm D call. V was trimmed by 0 bases and J by 1 base, leaving 6 bases between them. CDR1 SGHRS and CDR2 YFSETQ come from the germline V gene. The CDR3 is made up of 14 amino acids. CDR3 bases: TGCGCCAGCAGCTTGGAGTCAGGCACAGATACGCAGTATTTT. It translates to CASSLESGTDTQYF.

The chain has TRBV2 and TRBJ1-5, with TRBD1 as a possible D gene (6 bases). V was clipped by 5 bases and J by 3 bases, with 11 bases between them. The germline gives CDR1 SNHLY, CDR2 FYNNEI. CDR3 size: 14 residues. The CDR3 bases are TGTGCCAGCAGTCGGGACACACACAATCAGCCCCAGCATTTT. Translated, it gives CASSRDTHNQPQHF. Looking up the rest from reference TRBV2 and TRBJ1-5 gives the full variable domain: EPEVTQTPSHQVTQMGQEVILRCVPISNHLYFYWYRQILGQKVEFLVSFYNNEISEKSEIFDDQFSVERPDGSNFTLKIRSTKLEDSAMYFCASSRDTHNQPQHFGDGTRLSIL.

V usage is TRBV6-5 and J usage is TRBJ1-1; TRBD1 is a possible D gene (5 bases). In germline, CDR1 is MNHEY, CDR2 SVGAGI. V lost 7 bases and J 1 base, leaving 13 bases between the germline ends. There are 14 residues in the CDR3. The CDR3 is CASTLRGSNTEAFF. Here the CDR3 DNA reads TGTGCCAGCACCTTGCGGGGGTCGAACACTGAAGCTTTCTTT.

V and J are TRBV18 and TRBJ1-3; D uncertain. The germline V gene has CDR1 KGHSH and CDR2 LQKENI. The CDR3 has 14 residues. Trimming removed 0 bases from V and 7 bases from J, with 10 bases in between. In nucleotides, the CDR3 is TGTGCCAGCTCACCACCGGGAGCCGTGAACACCATATATTTT. Its protein is CASSPPGAVNTIYF.

J is TRBJ2-2 and V is TRBV4-1; 8 bases line up with TRBD1. The CDR3 is 17 amino acids. V shed 3 bases, J shed 4 bases, and the junction held 10 bases outside the gene matches. CDR1 and CDR2 from the germline V gene are MGHRA and YSYEKL. The CDR3 DNA follows: TGCGCCAGCAGCCAGTTGGGCAGGGGGCCGGGCACCGGGGAGCTGTTTTTT. Amino acid sequence: CASSQLGRGPGTGELFF.

The V call is TRBV6-5, the J call TRBJ2-5, with a possible D match to TRBD1 (5 bases). Germline values: CDR1 MNHEY, CDR2 SVGAGI. This CDR3 contains 13 residues. Between the trimmed V and J ends, which lost 7 bases and 7 bases, there was a span of 16 bases. CDR3 protein: CASTLPQGGTQYF. The CDR3 coding sequence is TGTGCCAGCACCCTCCCGCAGGGTGGGACCCAGTACTTC.

This chain uses TRBV20-1 with TRBJ1-6; maybe TRBD1 (5 bases). With 3 bases removed from V and 6 bases from J, the gap between germline ends came to 12 bases. Germline CDR1 and CDR2: DFQATT and SNEGSKA (reference sequence). CDR3 length: 14 amino acids. For the CDR3, the DNA is TGCAGTGCTAGTGCAGGGCCCCTTAATTCACCCCTCCACTTT. Amino acid sequence: CSASAGPLNSPLHF.

The chain is built from TRBV5-1 and TRBJ2-5; D might be TRBD2 (6 bases). Germline V gene lookup returns CDR1 SGHRS and CDR2 YFSETQ. The CDR3 loop spans 16 amino acids. V shed 3 bases and J shed 2 bases, with 17 bases lying between them. CDR3 coding DNA: TGCGCCAGCAGCTCACCTAAGTTAGGGACTCAAGAGACCCAGTACTTC. Its protein product is CASSSPKLGTQETQYF. Full variable domain (remainder filled in from reference TRBV5-1 and TRBJ2-5): KAGVTQTPRYLIKTRGQQVTLSCSPISGHRSVSWYQQTPGQGLQFLFEYFSETQRNKGNFPGRFSGRQFSNSRSEMNVSTLELGDSALYLCASSSPKLGTQETQYFGPGTRLLVL.